The sample holds many counts of the clone carrying this T cell receptor (beta chain). The CDR3 contains 15 residues. CDR1 is SEHNR and CDR2 is FQNEAQ in the germline V gene (reference sequence). Germline trimming cut 3 bases from V and 4 bases from J; bases unmatched to any gene: 8. The authors amplified TCR beta CDR3 regions from RNA transcripts. Second-round multiplex PCR followed a first-round RT-PCR using HTBI primers. TCRdb re-derived calls from the multiplex PCR reads in MiXCR, one entry per CDR3 protein. The profile shows about 210,000 distinct CDR3 sequences, 25% to 30% of them singletons. This entry comes from a study of Graves' ophthalmopathy and Graves' hyperthyroidism. Study-wide context: Upon initial diagnosis and before any treatment, peripheral blood was collected.

Having ophthalmopathy, the donors showed moderate-to-severe activity, CAS ≥3 and NOSPECS ≥4, with disease lasting under 3 months. The source of the PBMCs was 8.5 to 10 ml of fresh peripheral blood. The origin of this receptor is a man aged 45-60 years with Graves' ophthalmopathy. The chain has TRBV7-9 and TRBJ2-7; 8 bases map to TRBD1. Sequencing was performed on peripheral blood. The DNA of the CDR3 is TGTGCCAGCAGCTTTTTTGGTGACAGGGGATACGAGCAGTACTTC. Translating gives CASSFFGDRGYEQYF.